Listed below are T cell receptor beta chains from one sample, sequenced in a study of T cell responses to AZD1222 COVID-19 vaccine. Assay used: immunoSEQ multiplex PCR; TCRdb lists only in-frame clones, some missing. The sample carries fewer than 200,000 clones, approximately 90% recorded once. This specimen was peripheral blood, taken 28 days after the second AZD1222 dose. The receptor set was obtained from an adult who received the AZD1222 COVID-19 vaccine. Each CDR3 is given with its conserved first and last residue. The order of the fields is D gene, clone size, J gene, V gene, CDR3 protein, CDR3 DNA. A D gene is named only where the DNA matches it firmly. Expanded clones are given a class, and other clones once, few, many or no size at all.

d_gene: .; abundance: .; j_gene: TRBJ1-6; v_gene: TRBV7-3; CDR3aa: CASSLGSSPLHF; CDR3nt: TGTGCCAGCAGCCTTGGCTCTTCACCCCTCCACTTT
d_gene: TRBD1; abundance: .; j_gene: TRBJ2-2; v_gene: TRBV7-3; CDR3aa: CASSQRVWTGGRTGELFF; CDR3nt: TGTGCCAGCAGCCAAAGGGTCTGGACAGGGGGACGAACCGGGGAGCTGTTTTTT
d_gene: .; abundance: .; j_gene: TRBJ1-6; v_gene: TRBV19; CDR3aa: CASSTTLNSPLHF; CDR3nt: TGTGCCAGTAGTACAACACTTAATTCACCCCTCCACTTT
d_gene: .; abundance: .; j_gene: TRBJ2-3; v_gene: TRBV18; CDR3aa: CASSPLGGTGLTDTQYF; CDR3nt: TGTGCCAGCTCACCACTGGGGGGCACAGGGCTCACAGATACGCAGTATTTT
d_gene: .; abundance: .; j_gene: TRBJ1-2; v_gene: TRBV2; CDR3aa: CASSGAGTEYGYTF; CDR3nt: TGTGCCAGCAGTGGGGCCGGGACTGAGTATGGCTACACCTTC
d_gene: .; abundance: .; j_gene: TRBJ1-4; v_gene: TRBV5-1; CDR3aa: CASNQGWTNEKLFF; CDR3nt: TGCGCCAGCAATCAGGGGTGGACTAATGAAAAACTGTTTTTT
d_gene: .; abundance: .; j_gene: TRBJ1-1; v_gene: TRBV6-5; CDR3aa: CASSYSMRNTEAFF; CDR3nt: TGTGCCAGCAGTTACTCGATGAGGAACACTGAAGCTTTCTTT
d_gene: TRBD1; abundance: once; j_gene: TRBJ1-1; v_gene: TRBV6-2/TRBV6-3; CDR3aa: CASSTQGATEAFF; CDR3nt: TGTGCCAGCAGTACCCAGGGGGCCACTGAAGCTTTCTTT
d_gene: TRBD2; abundance: .; j_gene: TRBJ2-3; v_gene: TRBV5-1; CDR3aa: CASTSSRVAGGPHTVTTISDTQYF; CDR3nt: TGCGCCAGCACCTCCTCCCGAGTAGCGGGAGGGCCACACACCGTCACCACAATCTCAGATACGCAGTATTTT
d_gene: .; abundance: .; j_gene: TRBJ2-1; v_gene: TRBV15; CDR3aa: CATSRKSGRTNRYNEQFF; CDR3nt: TGTGCCACCAGCAGGAAGTCGGGTCGGACTAACCGCTACAATGAGCAGTTCTTC
d_gene: .; abundance: .; j_gene: TRBJ2-3; v_gene: TRBV12-3/TRBV12-4; CDR3aa: CASLLSGPQYF; CDR3nt: TGTGCCAGCCTCCTTAGCGGTCCCCAGTATTTT
d_gene: .; abundance: .; j_gene: TRBJ2-2; v_gene: TRBV4-2; CDR3aa: CASSQVQDGDTGELFF; CDR3nt: TGTGCCAGCAGCCAAGTACAGGACGGCGACACCGGGGAGCTGTTTTTT
d_gene: TRBD1; abundance: .; j_gene: TRBJ1-1; v_gene: TRBV27; CDR3aa: CASSGQGTEAFF; CDR3nt: TGTGCCAGTTCCGGACAGGGGACTGAAGCTTTCTTT
d_gene: .; abundance: .; j_gene: TRBJ2-7; v_gene: TRBV2; CDR3aa: CASAAWPGFYEQYF; CDR3nt: TGTGCCAGCGCGGCCTGGCCAGGTTTTTACGAGCAGTACTTC
d_gene: .; abundance: .; j_gene: TRBJ2-5; v_gene: TRBV5-4; CDR3aa: CASSFGKRGGMETQYF; CDR3nt: TGTGCCAGCAGCTTCGGTAAAAGGGGAGGTATGGAGACCCAGTACTTC
d_gene: TRBD2; abundance: .; j_gene: TRBJ2-1; v_gene: TRBV6-2/TRBV6-3; CDR3aa: CASSRGGLDNEQFF; CDR3nt: TGTGCCAGCAGCCGCGGGGGACTTGACAATGAGCAGTTCTTC
d_gene: .; abundance: .; j_gene: TRBJ2-7; v_gene: TRBV6-5; CDR3aa: CASSTAPPSYEQYF; CDR3nt: TGTGCCAGCAGTACCGCGCCCCCGTCCTACGAGCAGTACTTC
d_gene: TRBD2; abundance: .; j_gene: TRBJ2-5; v_gene: TRBV6-5; CDR3aa: CASSYAQSGGQETQYF; CDR3nt: TGTGCCAGCAGTTACGCCCAGAGCGGGGGCCAAGAGACCCAGTACTTC
d_gene: TRBD1; abundance: .; j_gene: TRBJ1-2; v_gene: TRBV4-1; CDR3aa: CASSQDRGQGNYGYTF; CDR3nt: TGCGCCAGCAGCCAAGATCGGGGACAGGGTAACTATGGCTACACCTTC
d_gene: .; abundance: .; j_gene: TRBJ2-3; v_gene: TRBV19; CDR3aa: CASSIGGDTQYF; CDR3nt: TGTGCCAGTAGTATAGGGGGAGATACGCAGTATTTT
d_gene: .; abundance: .; j_gene: TRBJ2-3; v_gene: TRBV10-2; CDR3aa: CASKTDTDTQYF; CDR3nt: TGCGCCAGCAAGACGGACACAGATACGCAGTATTTT
d_gene: .; abundance: once; j_gene: TRBJ1-1; v_gene: TRBV18; CDR3aa: CASSPLTPGPNTNTEAFF; CDR3nt: TGTGCCAGCTCACCACTGACCCCGGGCCCTAATACGAACACTGAAGCTTTCTTT
d_gene: .; abundance: .; j_gene: TRBJ2-1; v_gene: TRBV29-1; CDR3aa: CSVRDGAYNEQFF; CDR3nt: TGCAGCGTCCGGGACGGAGCCTACAATGAGCAGTTCTTC
d_gene: .; abundance: .; j_gene: TRBJ2-3; v_gene: TRBV7-9; CDR3aa: CASSPLRAGRTDTQYF; CDR3nt: TGTGCCAGCAGCCCCCTGCGGGCAGGGAGGACAGATACGCAGTATTTT
d_gene: .; abundance: .; j_gene: TRBJ1-6; v_gene: TRBV14; CDR3aa: CASSLTKGPGSKNSPLHF; CDR3nt: TGTGCCAGCAGCCTTACGAAAGGGCCCGGTAGTAAGAATTCACCCCTCCACTTT
d_gene: TRBD1; abundance: .; j_gene: TRBJ1-4; v_gene: TRBV2; CDR3aa: CASRTQGGYNEKLFF; CDR3nt: TGTGCCAGCAGAACACAGGGGGGCTATAATGAAAAACTGTTTTTT
d_gene: .; abundance: .; j_gene: TRBJ1-6; v_gene: TRBV30; CDR3aa: CAWRYEGRYNSPLHF; CDR3nt: TGTGCCTGGAGATATGAGGGCCGCTATAATTCACCCCTCCACTTT
d_gene: .; abundance: .; j_gene: TRBJ2-7; v_gene: TRBV3-1/TRBV3-2; CDR3aa: CASSRSVHEQYF; CDR3nt: TGTGCCAGCAGCCGGTCAGTTCACGAGCAGTACTTC
d_gene: .; abundance: few; j_gene: TRBJ2-7; v_gene: TRBV5-1; CDR3aa: CASSLTAGGGYEQYF; CDR3nt: TGCGCCAGCAGCTTAACCGCAGGGGGGGGATACGAGCAGTACTTC
d_gene: .; abundance: .; j_gene: TRBJ1-3; v_gene: TRBV11-2; CDR3aa: CASSLVRGRRGDTIYF; CDR3nt: TGTGCCAGCAGCTTAGTACGGGGGCGGCGAGGAGACACCATATATTTT
d_gene: .; abundance: .; j_gene: TRBJ2-1; v_gene: TRBV4-1; CDR3aa: CASSQTSDALSYNEQFF; CDR3nt: TGCGCCAGCAGCCAAACCTCGGACGCCCTCTCCTACAATGAGCAGTTCTTC
d_gene: TRBD1; abundance: .; j_gene: TRBJ2-7; v_gene: TRBV11-3; CDR3aa: CASKRGLWEQYF; CDR3nt: TGTGCCAGCAAAAGGGGGCTATGGGAGCAGTACTTC
d_gene: .; abundance: .; j_gene: TRBJ2-1; v_gene: TRBV12-3/TRBV12-4; CDR3aa: CASSRRTNNEQFF; CDR3nt: TGTGCCAGCAGTCGCCGGACTAACAATGAGCAGTTCTTC
d_gene: TRBD1; abundance: .; j_gene: TRBJ2-2; v_gene: TRBV7-3; CDR3aa: CASSSGGSRTGELFF; CDR3nt: TGTGCCAGCAGCTCAGGGGGCTCTAGGACCGGGGAGCTGTTTTTT
d_gene: .; abundance: .; j_gene: TRBJ2-3; v_gene: TRBV6-6; CDR3aa: CASRSGSGTDTQYF; CDR3nt: TGTGCCAGCAGAAGCGGCTCGGGCACAGATACGCAGTATTTT
d_gene: .; abundance: .; j_gene: TRBJ1-2; v_gene: TRBV6-5; CDR3aa: CASSYLRAGSYGYTF; CDR3nt: TGTGCCAGCAGTTACTTGAGGGCAGGGTCCTATGGCTACACCTTC
d_gene: TRBD1; abundance: .; j_gene: TRBJ2-1; v_gene: TRBV7-2; CDR3aa: CASSLRQGNNEQFF; CDR3nt: TGTGCCAGCAGCTTACGACAGGGGAACAATGAGCAGTTCTTC
d_gene: .; abundance: .; j_gene: TRBJ1-3; v_gene: TRBV5-1; CDR3aa: CASREGGASGNTIYF; CDR3nt: TGCGCCAGCAGAGAAGGAGGGGCCTCTGGAAACACCATATATTTT